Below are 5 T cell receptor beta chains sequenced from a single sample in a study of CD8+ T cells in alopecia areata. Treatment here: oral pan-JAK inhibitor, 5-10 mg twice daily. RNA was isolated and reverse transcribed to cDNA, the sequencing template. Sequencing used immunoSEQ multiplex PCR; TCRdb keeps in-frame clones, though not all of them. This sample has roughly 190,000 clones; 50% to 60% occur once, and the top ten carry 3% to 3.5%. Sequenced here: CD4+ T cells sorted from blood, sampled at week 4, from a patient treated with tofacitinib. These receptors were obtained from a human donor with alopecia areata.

The CDR3 is CASSLRTGVRQYF. The CDR3 coding sequence is TGTGCCAGCAGCCTCCGGACAGGGGTCCGGCAGTACTTC. The V gene is TRBV5-4, the J gene TRBJ2-4; TRBD1 agrees at 9 bases. This CDR3 contains 13 residues. With V trimmed by 4 bases and J by 13 bases, 9 bases remained unmatched. Germline V lookup: CDR1 SGHNT, CDR2 YYREEE (reference sequence).

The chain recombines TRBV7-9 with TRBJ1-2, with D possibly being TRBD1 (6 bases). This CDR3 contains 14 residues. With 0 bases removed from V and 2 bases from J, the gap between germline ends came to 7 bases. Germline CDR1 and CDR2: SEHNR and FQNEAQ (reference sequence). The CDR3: CASSLAQGNYGYTF. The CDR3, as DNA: TGTGCCAGCAGCTTAGCGCAGGGGAACTATGGCTACACCTTC.

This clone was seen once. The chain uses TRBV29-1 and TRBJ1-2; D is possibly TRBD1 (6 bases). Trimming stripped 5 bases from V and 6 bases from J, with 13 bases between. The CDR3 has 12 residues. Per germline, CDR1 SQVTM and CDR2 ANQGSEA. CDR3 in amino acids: CSVQGQGHGYTF. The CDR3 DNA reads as TGCAGCGTTCAGGGGCAGGGGCATGGCTACACCTTC.

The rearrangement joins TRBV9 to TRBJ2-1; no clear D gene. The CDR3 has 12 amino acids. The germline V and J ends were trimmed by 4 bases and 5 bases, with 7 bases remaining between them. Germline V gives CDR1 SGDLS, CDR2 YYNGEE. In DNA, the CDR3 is TGTGCCAGCAGCCCACACAACAATGAGCAGTTCTTC. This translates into CASSPHNNEQFF.

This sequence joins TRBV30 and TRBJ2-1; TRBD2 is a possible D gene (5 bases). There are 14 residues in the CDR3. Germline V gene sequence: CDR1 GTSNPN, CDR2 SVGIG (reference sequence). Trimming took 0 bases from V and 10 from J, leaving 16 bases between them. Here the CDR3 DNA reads TGTGCCTGGAGTGTACTGTCGCTAGCAGCGGAGCAGTTCTTC. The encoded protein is CAWSVLSLAAEQFF.